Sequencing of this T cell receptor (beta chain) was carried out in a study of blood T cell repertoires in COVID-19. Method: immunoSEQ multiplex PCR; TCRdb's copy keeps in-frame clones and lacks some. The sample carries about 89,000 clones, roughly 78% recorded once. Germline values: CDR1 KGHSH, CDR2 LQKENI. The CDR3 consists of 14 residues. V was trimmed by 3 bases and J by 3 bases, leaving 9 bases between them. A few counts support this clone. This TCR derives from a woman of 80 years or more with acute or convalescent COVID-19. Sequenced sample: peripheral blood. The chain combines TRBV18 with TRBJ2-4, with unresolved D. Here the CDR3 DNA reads TGTGCCAGCTCACCCGAGGAAGGCAAAAACATTCAGTACTTC. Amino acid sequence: CASSPEEGKNIQYF.